Included here is one TCR beta chain sequence, with context. Its antigen remains unidentified. This entry comes from a study of molecular identifiers for immune sequencing clone quantification. Germline V gene sequence: CDR1 MNHNS, CDR2 SASEGT. The CDR3 runs to 16 residues. With 0 bases removed from V and 3 bases from J, the gap between germline ends came to 15 bases. Study-level findings and limits: Identical TCR molecules sharing a barcode could underestimate highly expanded clone sizes.

The bulk TCR libraries were made with methods described before and with listed TCR primers. TCRdb reprocessed the PCR reads with MiXCR, giving one entry per CDR3 protein. The sample has approximately 320,000 distinct CDR3 sequences, over 20% seen once. As CD8+CD4-CCR7+CD45RA+ cells, naive CD8 T cells were sorted. The clonotype comes from a human donor in good health. Some libraries in this study had Jurkat cell RNA spiked in. Specimen: naive CD8+ T cells from blood, with Jurkat cell RNA spiked in. Subset noted: FACS-sorted CD8+CD4-CCR7+CD45RA+ naive T cells. This chain uses TRBV6-1 with TRBJ2-7; a weak D match, TRBD1 (5 bases). In nucleotides, the CDR3 is TGTGCCAGCAGTGAAGCGCTTCAGGGCATAGACTACGAGCAGTACTTC. This sequence encodes CASSEALQGIDYEQYF.